The sequence of this TCR beta chain was determined in a study of neoadjuvant anti-PD-1 for oral cavity cancer. Time point in this sample: after neoadjuvant nivolumab, at surgical resection. Method: immunoSEQ multiplex PCR; TCRdb's copy keeps in-frame clones and lacks some. In the table there are 13,000 or so clones, around 70% of which are singletons. CDR1 and CDR2 from the germline V gene are MGHRA and YSYEKL. The ends lost 8 bases at V and 1 base at J; junction bases unmatched: 7. The CDR3 sequence is 16 residues long. V gene TRBV4-1 combines with J gene TRBJ2-2, with 10 positions matching TRBD1. This material consisted of PBMCs, taken after nivolumab (anti-PD-1) treatment. The clonotype originates from a person aged 35-79 years with oral cavity squamous cell carcinoma. The CDR3 nucleotides read TGCGCCAGCCGGACAGGGGGTTTGATGAACACCGGGGAGCTGTTTTTT. Translated: CASRTGGLMNTGELFF.